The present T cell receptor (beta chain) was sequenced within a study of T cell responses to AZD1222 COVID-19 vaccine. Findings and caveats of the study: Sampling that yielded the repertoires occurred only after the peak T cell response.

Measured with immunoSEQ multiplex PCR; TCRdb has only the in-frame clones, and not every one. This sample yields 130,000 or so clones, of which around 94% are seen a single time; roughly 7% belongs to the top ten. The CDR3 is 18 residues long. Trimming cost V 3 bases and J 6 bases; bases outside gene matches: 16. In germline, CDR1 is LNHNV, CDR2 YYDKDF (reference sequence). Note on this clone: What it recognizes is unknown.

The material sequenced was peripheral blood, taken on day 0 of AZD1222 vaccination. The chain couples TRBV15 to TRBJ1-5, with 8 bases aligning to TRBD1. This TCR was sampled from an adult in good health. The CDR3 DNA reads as TGTGCCACCAGCAGGTGGGGGCACAGGGGGTTGTTAGTTCAGCCCCAGCATTTT. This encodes CATSRWGHRGLLVQPQHF.